This record concerns one TCR beta chain sequence. The data are from a study of T cell responses to AZD1222 COVID-19 vaccine. This CDR3 is built from 15 residues. CDR1 MNHEY and CDR2 SVGAGI come from the germline V gene. Trimming stripped 1 base from V and 0 bases from J, with 9 bases between. Method: immunoSEQ multiplex PCR; TCRdb's copy keeps in-frame clones and lacks some. The table has 75,000 to 95,000 clones, about 88% seen once. The rearrangement uses TRBV6-5 and TRBJ2-5; a weak D match, TRBD1 (6 bases). The sequence derives from an adult in good health. Sequenced here: peripheral blood, sampled on day 0 of AZD1222 vaccination. In DNA form, the CDR3 reads TGTGCCAGCAGTTACTGGGGGCAGAACCAAGAGACCCAGTACTTC. It is translated as CASSYWGQNQETQYF.